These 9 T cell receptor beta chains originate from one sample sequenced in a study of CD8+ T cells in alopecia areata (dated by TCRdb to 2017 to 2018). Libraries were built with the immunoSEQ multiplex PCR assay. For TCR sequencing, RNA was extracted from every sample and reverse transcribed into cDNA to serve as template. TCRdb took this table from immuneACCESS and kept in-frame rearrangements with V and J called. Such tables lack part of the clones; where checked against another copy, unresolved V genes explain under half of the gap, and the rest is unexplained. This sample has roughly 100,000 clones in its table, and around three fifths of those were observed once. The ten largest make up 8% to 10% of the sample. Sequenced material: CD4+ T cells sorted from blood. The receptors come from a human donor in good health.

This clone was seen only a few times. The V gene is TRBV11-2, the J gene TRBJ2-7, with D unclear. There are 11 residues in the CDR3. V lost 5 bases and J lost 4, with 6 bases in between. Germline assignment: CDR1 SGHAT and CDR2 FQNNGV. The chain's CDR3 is CASSTGYEQYF. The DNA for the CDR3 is TGTGCCAGCAGCACCGGGTACGAGCAGTACTTC.

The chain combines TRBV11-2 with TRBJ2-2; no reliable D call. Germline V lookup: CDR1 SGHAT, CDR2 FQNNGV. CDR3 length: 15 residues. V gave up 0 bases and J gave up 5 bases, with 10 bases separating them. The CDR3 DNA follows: TGTGCCAGCAGCTTAGAGTTCAGAGCGACCGGGGAGCTGTTTTTT. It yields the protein CASSLEFRATGELFF.

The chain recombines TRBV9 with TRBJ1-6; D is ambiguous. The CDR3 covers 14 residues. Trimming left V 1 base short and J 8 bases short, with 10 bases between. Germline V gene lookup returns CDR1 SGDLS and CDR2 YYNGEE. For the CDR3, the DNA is TGTGCCAGCAGCGTAAAGCAGGAGTATTCACCCCTCCACTTT. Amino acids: CASSVKQEYSPLHF. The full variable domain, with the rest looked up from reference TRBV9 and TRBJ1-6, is DSGVTQTPKHLITATGQRVTLRCSPRSGDLSVYWYQQSLDQGLQFLIQYYNGEERAKGNILERFSAQQFPDLHSELNLSSLELGDSALYFCASSVKQEYSPLHFGNGTRLTVT.

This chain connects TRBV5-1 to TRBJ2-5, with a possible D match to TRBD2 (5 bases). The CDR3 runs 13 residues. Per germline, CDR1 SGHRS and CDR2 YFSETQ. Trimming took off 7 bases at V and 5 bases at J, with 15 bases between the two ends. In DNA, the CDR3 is TGCGCCAGCGGATTAACTAGTACCGAGACCCAGTACTTC. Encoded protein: CASGLTSTETQYF. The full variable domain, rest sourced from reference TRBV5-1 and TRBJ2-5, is KAGVTQTPRYLIKTRGQQVTLSCSPISGHRSVSWYQQTPGQGLQFLFEYFSETQRNKGNFPGRFSGRQFSNSRSEMNVSTLELGDSALYLCASGLTSTETQYFGPGTRLLVL.

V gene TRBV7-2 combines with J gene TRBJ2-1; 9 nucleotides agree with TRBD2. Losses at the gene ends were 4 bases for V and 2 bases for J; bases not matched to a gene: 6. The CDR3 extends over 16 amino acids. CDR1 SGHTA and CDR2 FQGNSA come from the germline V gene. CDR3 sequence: CASSSSSGATYNEQFF. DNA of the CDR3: TGTGCCAGCAGCTCCTCTAGCGGGGCGACCTACAATGAGCAGTTCTTC.

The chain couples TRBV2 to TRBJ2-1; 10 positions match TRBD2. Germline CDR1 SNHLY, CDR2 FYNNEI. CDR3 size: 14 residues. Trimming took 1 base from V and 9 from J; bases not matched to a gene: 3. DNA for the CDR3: TGTGCCAGCAGTGAAGTAGCGGGGGGATCTGAGCAGTTCTTC. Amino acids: CASSEVAGGSEQFF.

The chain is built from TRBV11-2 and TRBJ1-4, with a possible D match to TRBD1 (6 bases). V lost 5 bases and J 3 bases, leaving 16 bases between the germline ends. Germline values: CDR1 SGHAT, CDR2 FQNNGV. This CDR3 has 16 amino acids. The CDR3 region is CASSPGPGAANEKLFF. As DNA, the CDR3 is TGTGCCAGCAGCCCCGGCCCGGGGGCAGCTAATGAAAAACTGTTTTTT.

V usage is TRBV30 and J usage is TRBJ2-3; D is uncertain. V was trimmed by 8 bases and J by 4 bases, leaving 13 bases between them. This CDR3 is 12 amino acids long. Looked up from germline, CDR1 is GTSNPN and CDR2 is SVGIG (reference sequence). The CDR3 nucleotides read TGTGCCCACGCCGGAAGGGCAGATACGCAGTATTTT. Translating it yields CAHAGRADTQYF.

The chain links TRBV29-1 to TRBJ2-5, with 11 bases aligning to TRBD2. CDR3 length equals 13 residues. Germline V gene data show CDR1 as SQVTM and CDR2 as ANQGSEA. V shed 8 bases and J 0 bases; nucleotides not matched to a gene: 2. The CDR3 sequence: CSLAGGYQETQYF. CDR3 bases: TGCAGCCTAGCGGGGGGATACCAAGAGACCCAGTACTTC.